The 29 T cell receptor beta chains in this list originate from one sample, sequenced in a study of shared T cell receptors in the human thymus. Sequencing used immunoSEQ multiplex PCR; TCRdb keeps in-frame clones, though not all of them. The sample contains 700,000 or so clones, roughly 88% of which appear only once. This sample was shared with a second study, whose subject was human thymus T cells.

The source material was thymocytes. Receptors originate from a girl under three years old with a congenital heart defect.

The chain is built from TRBV19 and TRBJ2-1; TRBD2 agrees at 13 bases. Germline V lookup: CDR1 LNHDA, CDR2 SQIVND (reference sequence). The J segment lost 10 bases and the V segment lost 5 bases, leaving 11 bases of the junction unmatched. The CDR3 is made up of 16 amino acids. This CDR3 is CASSLGLAGDKREQFF. CDR3 DNA sequence: TGTGCCAGTAGTCTAGGACTAGCGGGGGATAAACGAGAGCAGTTCTTC.

The V and J genes are TRBV4-1 and TRBJ1-1; TRBD1 might be the D (6 bases). This CDR3 has 14 amino acids. V lost 4 bases to trimming and J lost 1 base, with 10 bases between them. Germline CDR1 MGHRA, CDR2 YSYEKL. The CDR3 loop is CASSPQGKNTEAFF. The CDR3 DNA is TGCGCCAGCAGCCCCCAGGGGAAGAACACTGAAGCTTTCTTT.

This clone has just one count. The chain links TRBV5-6 to TRBJ2-7; TRBD1 matches 7 bases. The CDR3 loop spans 16 amino acids. Losses at the gene ends were 3 bases for V and 7 bases for J; bases not matched to a gene: 16. Germline V CDR1 and CDR2: SGHDT, YYEEEE. DNA for the CDR3: TGTGCCAGCAGCTCTCTGGACAGGAGCATAATGGGGGAGCAGTACTTC. Translation: CASSSLDRSIMGEQYF.

This rearrangement joins TRBV5-4 to TRBJ1-3; no reliable D call. The CDR3 is made up of 16 amino acids. V was cut by 3 bases and J by 3 bases, with 16 bases left in between. CDR1 SGHNT and CDR2 YYREEE come from the germline V gene (reference sequence). The CDR3 nucleotides are TGTGCCAGCAGCTCCCGGACTGGCAGCGGTGGAAACACCATATATTTT. Its protein is CASSSRTGSGGNTIYF.

This clone appeared a single time. This chain connects TRBV5-4 to TRBJ1-5; D perhaps matches TRBD1 (6 bases). The germline V gene has CDR1 SGHNT and CDR2 YYREEE (reference sequence). Deletions cut 5 bases from V and 6 bases from J, with 15 bases between. CDR3 length: 14 residues. The CDR3 protein is CASSSAGDTQPQHF. CDR3 in DNA: TGTGCCAGCAGTTCCGCAGGGGATACTCAGCCCCAGCATTTT.

This clone is a singleton in its sample. This chain joins TRBV11-2 and TRBJ1-1; D gene ambiguous. Deletions cut 4 bases from V and 5 bases from J, with 11 bases between. The V gene's germline CDR1 is SGHAT and CDR2 FQNNGV. The CDR3 has 13 residues. The CDR3 protein is CASSSGGSTEAFF. The CDR3 DNA sequence: TGTGCCAGCAGCTCGGGAGGGAGTACTGAAGCTTTCTTT. The full variable domain, with the rest looked up from reference TRBV11-2 and TRBJ1-1, is EAGVAQSPRYKIIEKRQSVAFWCNPISGHATLYWYQQILGQGPKLLIQFQNNGVVDDSQLPKDRFSAERLKGVDSTLKIQPAKLEDSAVYLCASSSGGSTEAFFGQGTRLTVV.

Points on this clone: Other nucleotide sequences from this sample produce the same CDR3. V is TRBV27 and J is TRBJ1-6; D is perhaps TRBD1 (5 bases). V was shortened by 5 bases and J by 13 bases, with 21 bases between the two germline ends. The CDR3 has 15 residues. From germline, CDR1 is MNHEY and CDR2 SMNVEV (reference sequence). The CDR3 DNA sequence: TGTGCCAGCAGTCACCCTGGGACTGGGAACTCCCCCCTCCACTTT. Translation gives CASSHPGTGNSPLHF.

This rearrangement joins TRBV11-2 to TRBJ2-1, with D perhaps matching TRBD2 (6 bases). The CDR3 runs 15 residues. The germline V gene encodes CDR1 SGHAT and CDR2 FQNNGV. The V gene lost 5 bases and the J gene lost 14 bases, with 25 bases spanning the gap. This CDR3 is CASSNPGTLTLGEFF. Written as DNA, the CDR3 is TGTGCCAGCAGCAACCCCGGGACTCTAACGTTAGGAGAGTTCTTC.

This clone was observed a handful of times. The chain has TRBV4-3 and TRBJ2-5; 8 positions agree with TRBD1. J was trimmed by 0 bases and V by 0 bases; bases with no gene match: 12. Germline V gives CDR1 LGHNA, CDR2 YSLEER. The CDR3 totals 19 residues. CDR3 coding DNA: TGCGCCAGCAGCCAAGATGCGGTGGGACAGGCAAATTACCAAGAGACCCAGTACTTC. Amino acids: CASSQDAVGQANYQETQYF.

The gene calls are TRBV29-1 and TRBJ1-2; D is possibly TRBD1 (5 bases). V lost 5 bases and J lost 6, with 16 bases in between. CDR1 is SQVTM and CDR2 is ANQGSEA in the germline V gene. This CDR3 comprises 13 residues. The CDR3 bases are TGCAGCGTTTCAGCCGACAGTAAAAATGGCTACACCTTC. Amino acids: CSVSADSKNGYTF.

The chain links TRBV7-2 to TRBJ2-7, with 10 bases that match TRBD1. Germline V gene lookup returns CDR1 SGHTA and CDR2 FQGNSA. This CDR3 has 18 residues. J lost 0 bases, V lost 5 bases, and 13 bases had no gene match. DNA for the CDR3: TGTGCCAGCAGCCGTAGTCCCGGGACAGGGGCCAGCTCCTACGAGCAGTACTTC. This codes for CASSRSPGTGASSYEQYF.

The V call is TRBV6-1, the J call TRBJ2-2; D unresolved. CDR3 size: 11 residues. Trimming removed 5 bases at V and 8 bases at J, with 6 bases between. Per the germline V gene, CDR1 is MNHNS and CDR2 is SASEGT. CDR3 sequence: CASSRAGELFF. Here the CDR3 DNA reads TGTGCCAGCAGTCGAGCGGGGGAGCTGTTTTTT.

This clone was observed a single time. This sequence joins TRBV9 and TRBJ1-1; perhaps TRBD1 as D (5 bases). Germline V gene lookup returns CDR1 SGDLS and CDR2 YYNGEE. V lost 0 bases and J lost 4, with 22 bases in between. The CDR3 sequence is 18 residues long. CDR3: CASSVVRSGPGWGTEAFF. CDR3 nucleotide sequence: TGTGCCAGCAGCGTAGTACGGTCAGGGCCCGGTTGGGGCACTGAAGCTTTCTTT.

J is TRBJ1-1 and V is TRBV19, with TRBD1 matching 8 bases. V shed 4 bases and J 0 bases; nucleotides not matched to a gene: 13. Germline values: CDR1 LNHDA, CDR2 SQIVND (reference sequence). The CDR3 covers 18 residues. CDR3 loop: CASSKYVGDRTLNTEAFF. The CDR3 DNA follows: TGTGCCAGTAGTAAGTATGTCGGGGACAGGACCTTGAACACTGAAGCTTTCTTT.

V and J are TRBV6-1 and TRBJ1-1; D gene ambiguous. In germline, CDR1 is MNHNS, CDR2 SASEGT. The CDR3 has 13 residues. The V end lost 9 bases, the J end lost 5 bases, and 16 bases lay between the germline ends. CDR3 coding DNA: TGTGCCAGTAATAGATCTGGTTTTACTGAAGCTTTCTTT. It is translated as CASNRSGFTEAFF.

J is TRBJ2-2 and V is TRBV5-1, with 13 bases lining up with TRBD2. Germline V gene sequence: CDR1 SGHRS, CDR2 YFSETQ. The V gene end was trimmed by 3 bases and the J gene end by 8 bases; junction bases not matched to a gene: 10. There are 17 residues in the CDR3. The DNA for the CDR3 is TGCGCCAGCAGCTCCCCCCCGACTAGCGGGGGGCCTGGGGAGCTGTTTTTT. It specifies CASSSPPTSGGPGELFF.

The chain carries TRBV10-2 and TRBJ2-3, with TRBD2 matching over 8 bases. Germline V gives CDR1 WSHSY, CDR2 SAAADI. V shed 1 base, J shed 2 bases, and the junction held 5 bases outside the gene matches. This CDR3 is 16 amino acids long. The CDR3 here is CASSELAGGTTDTQYF. CDR3 nucleotides: TGCGCCAGCAGTGAGTTGGCGGGGGGAACCACAGATACGCAGTATTTT.

This chain links TRBV5-8 with TRBJ1-4, with TRBD1 matching over 7 bases. The CDR3 extends over 15 amino acids. The V and J ends lost 10 bases and 0 bases, in that order; junction bases with no gene match: 9. Germline CDR1 is SGHTS and CDR2 is YDEGEE. CDR3 loop: CASPGTETTNEKLFF. The CDR3, as DNA: TGTGCCTCCCCCGGGACAGAGACAACTAATGAAAAACTGTTTTTT.

The rearrangement joins TRBV28 to TRBJ2-7; possible D gene TRBD1, 5 bases. V dropped 9 bases and J dropped 4 bases, with 19 bases sitting between them. From germline, CDR1 is MDHEN and CDR2 SYDVKM. CDR3 size: 14 residues. The CDR3 DNA reads as TGTGCCAGTGCCCTGTGGACACCGAATTACGAGCAGTACTTC. Amino acid sequence: CASALWTPNYEQYF.

This chain uses TRBV10-2 with TRBJ1-2; D may be TRBD1 (6 bases). The CDR3 runs to 13 residues. The germline V gene encodes CDR1 WSHSY and CDR2 SAAADI. Trimming removed 4 bases at V and 3 bases at J, with 9 bases between. CDR3 nucleotide sequence: TGCGCCAGCAGTGGTTCAGGGGACTATGGCTACACCTTC. Its translation is CASSGSGDYGYTF.

The chain links TRBV27 to TRBJ1-2, with a possible D match to TRBD1 (6 bases). Trimming pared 6 bases from V and 7 bases from J, leaving 15 bases between. CDR3 length equals 13 residues. Germline CDR1 reads MNHEY; CDR2 reads SMNVEV (reference sequence). CDR3 in amino acids: CASSRGQRSGYTF. CDR3 coding DNA: TGTGCCAGCAGCAGGGGTCAACGGTCTGGCTACACCTTC.

The chain combines TRBV14 with TRBJ1-1; D unclear. CDR1 SGHDN and CDR2 FVKESK come from the germline V gene. This CDR3 is 16 amino acids long. The germline V and J ends were trimmed by 0 bases and 7 bases, with 18 bases remaining between them. In DNA form, the CDR3 reads TGTGCCAGCAGCCAAGATCCGGGGTTTCGACGGAATGAAGCTTTCTTT. Translated, it gives CASSQDPGFRRNEAFF.

The rearrangement joins TRBV2 to TRBJ1-1; 7 positions agree with TRBD1. The CDR3 spans 14 residues. CDR1 SNHLY and CDR2 FYNNEI come from the germline V gene. V shed 5 bases, J shed 8 bases, and the junction held 11 bases outside the gene matches. The CDR3 DNA is TGTGCCAGCAGTACTGCCCCTGAGGGGGCCGAAGCTTTCTTT. This translates into CASSTAPEGAEAFF.

Note on this clone: Other DNA sequences in the sample encode the same CDR3. The genes are TRBV11-2 and TRBJ1-6; the D is unclear. Trimming left V 0 bases short and J 9 bases short, with 21 bases between. In germline, CDR1 is SGHAT, CDR2 FQNNGV. CDR3 size: 18 residues. CDR3 protein: CASSLDWEGALIISPLHF. The DNA for the CDR3 is TGTGCCAGCAGCTTAGATTGGGAGGGAGCTTTGATTATTTCACCCCTCCACTTT. Complete variable domain (other parts from reference TRBV11-2 and TRBJ1-6): EAGVAQSPRYKIIEKRQSVAFWCNPISGHATLYWYQQILGQGPKLLIQFQNNGVVDDSQLPKDRFSAERLKGVDSTLKIQPAKLEDSAVYLCASSLDWEGALIISPLHFGNGTRLTVT.

The rearrangement links TRBV6-5 to TRBJ2-1, with D possibly matching TRBD2 (5 bases). There are 14 residues in the CDR3. Deletions cut 5 bases from V and 8 bases from J, with 16 bases between. CDR1 MNHEY and CDR2 SVGAGI come from the germline V gene. CDR3 region: CASSGRAQRYEQFF. For the CDR3, the DNA is TGTGCCAGCAGTGGCCGTGCGCAGCGGTATGAGCAGTTCTTC.

CDR3 DNA: TGTGCCAGCAGCATCCACCGGGTGACAGGTGGGGACGAGCAGTACTTC. Amino acid sequence: CASSIHRVTGGDEQYF. The chain recombines TRBV9 with TRBJ2-5, with D perhaps matching TRBD1 (6 bases). The J call may not be correct, given that the DNA end is closer to TRBJ2-7. The CDR3 spans 16 residues. CDR1 and CDR2 from the germline V gene are SGDLS and YYNGEE.

The V call is TRBV6-1, the J call TRBJ1-3; D is perhaps TRBD1 (5 bases). V lost 2 bases and J 0 bases, leaving 8 bases between the germline ends. The CDR3 has 15 residues. Germline lookup yields CDR1 MNHNS and CDR2 SASEGT. CDR3 amino acids: CASSERQGSGNTIYF. DNA for the CDR3: TGTGCCAGCAGTGAACGTCAGGGCTCTGGAAACACCATATATTTT.

The J gene is TRBJ1-2, the V gene TRBV6-5, with unresolved D. Germline CDR1 is MNHEY and CDR2 is SVGAGI. Deletions cut 6 bases from V and 1 base from J, with 15 bases between. The CDR3 spans 15 residues. CDR3 protein: CASSSNTQVNYGYTF. Written as DNA, the CDR3 is TGTGCCAGCAGCTCGAATACCCAGGTTAACTATGGCTACACCTTC.

The V and J genes are TRBV6-1 and TRBJ1-2; 8 nucleotides line up with TRBD1. The CDR3 is made up of 15 amino acids. Germline CDR1 is MNHNS and CDR2 is SASEGT. With 6 bases clipped from V and 8 bases from J, the junction kept 14 bases outside the gene matches. The CDR3 reads CASRDPGQGSSGYTF. The CDR3 bases are TGTGCCAGCAGAGACCCCGGACAGGGTAGTAGCGGCTACACCTTC.